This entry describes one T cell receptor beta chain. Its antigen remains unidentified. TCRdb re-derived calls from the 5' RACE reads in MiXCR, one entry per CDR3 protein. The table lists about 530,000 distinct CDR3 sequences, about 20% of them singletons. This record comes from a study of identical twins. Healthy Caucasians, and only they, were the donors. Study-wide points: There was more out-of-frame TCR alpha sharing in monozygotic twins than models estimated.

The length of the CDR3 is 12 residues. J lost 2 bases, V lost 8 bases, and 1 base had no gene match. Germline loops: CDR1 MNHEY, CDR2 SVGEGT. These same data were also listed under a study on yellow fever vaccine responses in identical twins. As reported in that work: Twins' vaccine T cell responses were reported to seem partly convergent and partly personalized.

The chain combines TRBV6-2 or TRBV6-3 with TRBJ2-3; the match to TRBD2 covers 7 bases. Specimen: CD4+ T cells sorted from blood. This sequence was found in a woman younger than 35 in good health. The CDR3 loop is CASGGDTDTQYF. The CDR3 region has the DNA TGTGCCAGCGGGGGGGACACAGATACGCAGTATTTT.